Shown below are 24 T cell receptor beta chains from a single sample sequenced in a study of graft-versus-host responses after intestinal transplantation (dated by TCRdb to the early 2020s). Library preparation employed the immunoSEQ multiplex PCR assay. TCRdb provides this immuneACCESS table in a form limited to in-frame rearrangements. Some clones are lacking; in checked studies, under half of them reflect an unresolved V gene, and why the rest are absent is not known. The sample table holds just under 20,000 clones, of which approximately 70% were seen once. Of the sample, about 7.3% is held by the ten largest clones. Dithiothreitol, EDTA incubations and collagenase D digestion were used to isolate intraepithelial and lamina propria lymphocytes from graft specimens. The starting material was ileum tissue, obtained approximately 3 weeks after intestinal transplant. These receptors were obtained from a human patient who received an intestinal transplant, so some T cells may come from the graft donor.

This clone occurred once. This chain connects TRBV12-5 to TRBJ1-2; TRBD1 might be the D (5 bases). V shed 3 bases and J shed 4 bases, with 24 bases lying between them. Germline V gene lookup returns CDR1 LGHNT and CDR2 FRNRAP. CDR3 length: 18 residues. The CDR3 nucleotides are TGTGCTAGTGGTTTTCATAATCCTCGACAGTGGCTAGGCTATGGCTACACCTTC. Translation gives CASGFHNPRQWLGYGYTF.

V usage is TRBV5-1 and J usage is TRBJ2-1; 7 bases map to TRBD2. The germline V gene has CDR1 SGHRS and CDR2 YFSETQ. With 3 bases clipped from V and 9 bases from J, the junction kept 9 bases outside the gene matches. CDR3 size: 14 residues. This CDR3 reads CASSWKTSAGEQFF. CDR3 DNA: TGCGCCAGCAGCTGGAAAACTAGCGCCGGTGAGCAGTTCTTC.

J is TRBJ2-7 and V is TRBV5-1, with 12 bases aligning to TRBD2. Germline V CDR1 and CDR2: SGHRS, YFSETQ. The trim removed 4 bases at V and 3 bases at J, leaving 8 bases unmatched. CDR3 length equals 16 residues. The CDR3 loop is CASSPQRLAGVYEQYF. As DNA, the CDR3 is TGCGCCAGCAGCCCGCAAAGACTAGCGGGGGTCTACGAGCAGTACTTC.

The V gene is TRBV9, the J gene TRBJ1-2; D remains unclear. Germline CDR1 SGDLS, CDR2 YYNGEE. This CDR3 has 15 residues. The V gene lost 3 bases and the J gene lost 7 bases, with 19 bases spanning the gap. CDR3 coding DNA: TGTGCCAGCAGCGGGGCCATGCGATTGGTGTCTGGCTACACCTTC. Protein: CASSGAMRLVSGYTF.

This chain uses TRBV30 with TRBJ1-5; D gene ambiguous. This CDR3 comprises 13 residues. The germline gives CDR1 GTSNPN, CDR2 SVGIG (reference sequence). The V gene lost 3 bases and the J gene lost 7 bases, with 13 bases spanning the gap. CDR3 amino acids: CAWSATLGQPQHF. For the CDR3, the DNA is TGTGCCTGGAGCGCCACTTTGGGCCAGCCCCAGCATTTT. Full variable domain (remainder filled in from reference TRBV30 and TRBJ1-5): SQTIHQWPATLVQPVGSPLSLECTVEGTSNPNLYWYRQAAGRGLQLLFYSVGIGQISSEVPQNLSASRPQDRQFILSSKKLLLSDSGFYLCAWSATLGQPQHFGDGTRLSIL.

V gene TRBV7-9 combines with J gene TRBJ2-3; tentatively, D is TRBD2 (6 bases). The V gene's germline CDR1 is SEHNR and CDR2 FQNEAQ (reference sequence). V was trimmed by 1 base and J by 11 bases, leaving 16 bases between them. The CDR3 is made up of 14 amino acids. The DNA of the CDR3 is TGTGCCAGCAGCTTAGGCCCGGGACTCCCTGGGCAGTATTTT. Its protein product is CASSLGPGLPGQYF.

This clone came up a few times. This rearrangement joins TRBV19 to TRBJ2-7, with TRBD1 identical over 9 bases. The CDR3 spans 14 residues. The V segment lost 5 bases and the J segment 1 base; nucleotides outside the gene matches: 3. CDR1 LNHDA and CDR2 SQIVND come from the germline V gene (reference sequence). The CDR3 DNA follows: TGTGCCAGTAGTTGGGGACAGGGATCCTACGAGCAGTACTTC. Its translation: CASSWGQGSYEQYF.

The rearrangement uses TRBV9 and TRBJ2-1; D perhaps matches TRBD2 (5 bases). Per germline, CDR1 SGDLS and CDR2 YYNGEE. The CDR3 is 13 residues long. With 2 bases removed from V and 15 bases from J, the gap between germline ends came to 18 bases. CDR3 DNA: TGTGCCAGCAGCGTCGGGGTGCTAACTTCTGCGTTCTTC. Residues: CASSVGVLTSAFF.

This clone was seen a single time. The V call is TRBV4-2, the J call TRBJ2-7; D is perhaps TRBD2 (5 bases). The CDR3 spans 15 residues. Trimming stripped 3 bases from V and 2 bases from J, with 14 bases between. The germline V gene has CDR1 LGHNA and CDR2 YNFKEQ. The CDR3 bases are TGTGCCAGCAGCCATGAGGACTGGCCTACCTACGAGCAGTACTTC. Its protein is CASSHEDWPTYEQYF.

By share of the sample, this clone is medium-sized. One end of the junction varies from germline; a read error may be responsible. V is TRBV4-1 and J is TRBJ1-1; D perhaps matches TRBD1 (6 bases). The CDR3 length is 13 residues. In germline, CDR1 is MGHRA, CDR2 YSYEKL. CDR3 region: CASSQDRGPGGVF. CDR3 coding DNA: TGCGCCAGCAGCCAAGACCGGGGCCCGGGGGGCGTTTTT.

The chain is built from TRBV7-2 and TRBJ2-5, with TRBD2 matching over 8 bases. J lost 4 bases, V lost 5 bases, and 18 bases had no gene match. Looked up from germline, CDR1 is SGHTA and CDR2 is FQGNSA. This CDR3 region has 18 residues. The CDR3 DNA reads TGTGCCAGCAGCGTTGGGGTGCTAGCGGGCCTTAGGCGAGAGACCCAGTACTTC. The encoded protein is CASSVGVLAGLRRETQYF. The whole variable domain, filled in from reference TRBV7-2 and TRBJ2-5, reads GAGVSQSPSNKVTEKGKDVELRCDPISGHTALYWYRQSLGQGLEFLIYFQGNSAPDKSGLPSDRFSAERTGGSVSTLTIQRTQQEDSAVYLCASSVGVLAGLRRETQYFGPGTRLLVL.

The chain couples TRBV30 to TRBJ1-2, with unresolved D. From germline, CDR1 is GTSNPN and CDR2 SVGIG (reference sequence). The CDR3 has 12 residues. The V and J ends lost 0 bases and 8 bases respectively, with 10 bases between them. The CDR3 reads CAWSVPPRGYTF. CDR3 nucleotides: TGTGCCTGGAGTGTACCCCCGCGAGGCTACACCTTC. The whole variable domain, remainder taken from reference TRBV30 and TRBJ1-2, is SQTIHQWPATLVQPVGSPLSLECTVEGTSNPNLYWYRQAAGRGLQLLFYSVGIGQISSEVPQNLSASRPQDRQFILSSKKLLLSDSGFYLCAWSVPPRGYTFGSGTRLTVV.

This sequence joins TRBV7-3 and TRBJ2-5; 8 bases match TRBD2. Germline trimming cut 3 bases from V and 2 bases from J; bases unmatched to any gene: 5. Germline V CDR1 and CDR2: SGHTA, FQGTGA. The CDR3 runs 15 residues. In DNA form, the CDR3 reads TGTGCCAGCAGCTTGAGCGGGGGAACGCAAGAGACCCAGTACTTC. It codes for CASSLSGGTQETQYF. Full variable domain (outside the CDR3, taken from reference TRBV7-3 and TRBJ2-5): GAGVSQTPSNKVTEKGKYVELRCDPISGHTALYWYRQSLGQGPEFLIYFQGTGAADDSGLPNDRFFAVRPEGSVSTLKIQRTERGDSAVYLCASSLSGGTQETQYFGPGTRLLVL.

The rearrangement joins TRBV4-2 to TRBJ2-2, with D possibly matching TRBD1 (6 bases). Germline V lookup: CDR1 LGHNA, CDR2 YNFKEQ. With 1 base removed from V and 7 bases from J, the gap between germline ends came to 13 bases. There are 15 residues in the CDR3. The CDR3: CASSQVPRGHGELFF. The CDR3 region has the DNA TGTGCCAGCAGCCAAGTTCCCAGGGGCCACGGGGAGCTGTTTTTT.

V is TRBV2 and J is TRBJ2-3; TRBD2 matches 9 bases. Germline CDR1 is SNHLY and CDR2 is FYNNEI. J gave up 1 base and V 3 bases, and 8 bases lay outside the gene matches. The CDR3 runs to 17 residues. The CDR3 here is CASSDTILAGGTDTQYF. The CDR3 region has the DNA TGTGCCAGCAGTGATACCATCTTAGCGGGAGGCACAGATACGCAGTATTTT.

The chain joins TRBV5-1 to TRBJ2-5, with 11 bases matching TRBD2. This CDR3 has 16 amino acids. From germline, CDR1 is SGHRS and CDR2 YFSETQ. V shed 5 bases, J shed 4 bases, and the junction held 10 bases outside the gene matches. CDR3 amino acids: CASRLAGGLEGETQYF. CDR3 DNA: TGCGCCAGCAGGCTAGCGGGAGGTTTAGAAGGAGAGACCCAGTACTTC.

This chain joins TRBV7-2 and TRBJ1-5, with TRBD1 matching 11 bases. The junction had 11 bases not matched to a gene; V was cut back by 5 bases and J by 8 bases. Germline V gene lookup returns CDR1 SGHTA and CDR2 FQGNSA. There are 16 residues in the CDR3. CDR3: CASSATAGTGGEPQHF. The DNA for the CDR3 is TGTGCCAGCAGCGCAACTGCCGGGACAGGGGGAGAGCCCCAGCATTTT.

This clone has only a few counts. V is TRBV5-4 and J is TRBJ2-2, with D unresolved. Germline values: CDR1 SGHNT, CDR2 YYREEE (reference sequence). The V and J ends lost 2 bases and 4 bases respectively, with 6 bases between them. This CDR3 has 13 residues. CDR3 nucleotide sequence: TGTGCCAGCAGCTTTGGGCTCACCGGGGAGCTGTTTTTT. Translated: CASSFGLTGELFF.

The chain links TRBV5-1 to TRBJ1-2; possibly TRBD1 for D (5 bases). The CDR3 is made up of 13 amino acids. Germline loops: CDR1 SGHRS, CDR2 YFSETQ. Trimming cost V 2 bases and J 6 bases, with 11 bases left between them. The chain's CDR3 is CASSFKSGDGYTF. The CDR3 DNA reads as TGCGCCAGCAGCTTCAAATCGGGGGATGGCTACACCTTC.

This chain links TRBV11-2 with TRBJ2-7, with D maybe TRBD2 (5 bases). CDR1 is SGHAT and CDR2 is FQNNGV in the germline V gene. Trimming took off 1 base at V and 2 bases at J, with 9 bases between the two ends. The CDR3 length is 14 residues. This CDR3 is CASSLGVGTYEQYF. As DNA, the CDR3 is TGTGCCAGCAGCTTAGGCGTCGGGACCTACGAGCAGTACTTC. Variable domain in full (rest from reference TRBV11-2 and TRBJ2-7): EAGVAQSPRYKIIEKRQSVAFWCNPISGHATLYWYQQILGQGPKLLIQFQNNGVVDDSQLPKDRFSAERLKGVDSTLKIQPAKLEDSAVYLCASSLGVGTYEQYFGPGTRLTVT.

This clone occurred once. CDR3 residues: CASSTGGHNSPLHF. In DNA form, the CDR3 reads TGTGCCAGCTCCACAGGGGGTCATAATTCACCCCTCCACTTT. This chain connects TRBV18 to TRBJ1-6; 8 bases fit TRBD1. CDR1 KGHSH and CDR2 LQKENI come from the germline V gene. V shed 6 bases and J 5 bases; nucleotides not matched to a gene: 3. The length of the CDR3 is 14 residues.

This clone was seen only a few times. The gene calls are TRBV4-1 and TRBJ2-7; possibly TRBD2 for D (5 bases). This CDR3 comprises 16 residues. Per the germline V gene, CDR1 is MGHRA and CDR2 is YSYEKL. Trimming removed 0 bases from V and 0 bases from J, with 12 bases in between. The CDR3 sequence is CASSQDPWEFSYEQYF. The CDR3 nucleotides are TGCGCCAGCAGCCAAGACCCTTGGGAGTTCTCCTACGAGCAGTACTTC.

The rearrangement uses TRBV5-1 and TRBJ2-7; tentative D call: TRBD2 (6 bases). The CDR3 extends over 13 amino acids. With 1 base removed from V and 5 bases from J, the gap between germline ends came to 10 bases. Germline lookup yields CDR1 SGHRS and CDR2 YFSETQ. CDR3 residues: CASSLYSGDEQYF. CDR3 in DNA: TGCGCCAGCAGCTTGTATTCGGGGGACGAGCAGTACTTC.

The CDR3 sequence is CAWSPRRGDGYTF. CDR3 coding DNA: TGTGCCTGGAGTCCCCGACGGGGGGATGGCTACACCTTC. The J gene is TRBJ1-2, the V gene TRBV30; possibly TRBD1 for D (5 bases). The CDR3 runs 13 residues. CDR1 GTSNPN and CDR2 SVGIG come from the germline V gene (reference sequence). Trimming shortened V by 2 bases and J by 6 bases, and 13 bases separated the two germline ends.